These 21 T cell receptor beta chains came from one sample sequenced in a study of blood T cell repertoires in COVID-19. The data were produced by immunoSEQ multiplex PCR, yet TCRdb's version contains in-frame clones alone and is incomplete. The table has over 110,000 clones, 70% to 90% seen once. The specimen was peripheral blood. These receptors were obtained from a human donor in a cohort sampled during active COVID-19.

The chain couples TRBV5-1 to TRBJ1-2, with 9 bases that match TRBD1. CDR1 is SGHRS and CDR2 is YFSETQ in the germline V gene. This CDR3 has 14 amino acids. The V and J ends lost 7 bases and 0 bases, in that order; junction bases with no gene match: 4. CDR3: CASGGTGSNYGYTF. CDR3 bases: TGCGCCAGCGGTGGGACAGGGTCTAACTATGGCTACACCTTC.

The chain carries TRBV19 and TRBJ1-6; no reliable D call. The germline CDR1 and CDR2 sequences are LNHDA and SQIVND (reference sequence). Trimming left V 6 bases short and J 1 base short, with 4 bases between. CDR3 length equals 13 residues. The CDR3 DNA reads as TGTGCCAGTAGCGGGTCCTATAATTCACCCCTCCACTTT. This gives the protein CASSGSYNSPLHF.

This clone showed up just a few times. V gene TRBV6-6 combines with J gene TRBJ2-5; possible D gene TRBD1, 6 bases. The germline CDR1 and CDR2 sequences are MNHNY and SVGAGI (reference sequence). V was pared by 5 bases and J by 5 bases, with 6 bases between. This CDR3 is built from 11 residues. The DNA for the CDR3 is TGTGCCAGCAGTCAGGGGGAGACCCAGTACTTC. This encodes CASSQGETQYF.

The chain uses TRBV18 and TRBJ1-4, with 11 bases aligning to TRBD1. This CDR3 comprises 17 residues. Germline assignment: CDR1 KGHSH and CDR2 LQKENI. V lost 5 bases and J lost 8; bases outside the gene matches: 13. CDR3 nucleotide sequence: TGTGCCAGCTCATTCACTGCGGACAGGGGGCGAGGGGAAAAACTGTTTTTT. Its protein product is CASSFTADRGRGEKLFF.

This rearrangement joins TRBV6-1 to TRBJ2-2, with TRBD1 identical over 8 bases. CDR1 and CDR2 (germline): MNHNS, SASEGT. J was trimmed by 5 bases and V by 4 bases; bases with no gene match: 9. The CDR3 covers 16 residues. The CDR3: CASSAPDRVGTGELFF. CDR3 in DNA: TGTGCCAGCAGTGCTCCGGACAGGGTGGGGACCGGGGAGCTGTTTTTT.

This clone was recorded once. The rearrangement links TRBV19 to TRBJ1-1, with a tentative D call TRBD1 (5 bases). The germline V gene has CDR1 LNHDA and CDR2 SQIVND (reference sequence). This CDR3 comprises 16 residues. Trimming removed 5 bases from V and 4 bases from J, with 20 bases in between. Written as DNA, the CDR3 is TGTGCCAGTAGTCCAAGAGGTAACAGGTTTGGCACTGAAGCTTTCTTT. Residues: CASSPRGNRFGTEAFF.

This chain connects TRBV6-6 to TRBJ1-2; a weak D match, TRBD1 (6 bases). V gave up 6 bases and J gave up 4 bases, with 15 bases separating them. The CDR3 runs to 14 residues. Germline CDR1 MNHNY, CDR2 SVGAGI (reference sequence). The CDR3 DNA reads as TGTGCCAGCAGCGGGACACTGGCTGGCTATGGCTACACCTTC. Its translation is CASSGTLAGYGYTF.

This chain connects TRBV5-4 to TRBJ1-2; D is unresolved. V was pared by 4 bases and J by 4 bases, with 11 bases between. CDR3 size: 13 residues. Germline CDR1 and CDR2: SGHNT and YYREEE (reference sequence). The CDR3 DNA follows: TGTGCCAGCAGCCCACGGGGTGCCTATGGCTACACCTTC. Protein: CASSPRGAYGYTF.

This chain uses TRBV19 with TRBJ2-7; 12 bases fit TRBD1. With 5 bases clipped from V and 2 bases from J, the junction kept 10 bases outside the gene matches. Germline V lookup: CDR1 LNHDA, CDR2 SQIVND (reference sequence). CDR3 length: 17 amino acids. CDR3: CASSRNPGQGAPYEQYF. The CDR3 region has the DNA TGTGCCAGTAGTCGAAACCCGGGACAGGGGGCCCCCTACGAGCAGTACTTC.

This chain connects TRBV7-7 to TRBJ2-5; 15 bases are shared with TRBD2. J was trimmed by 4 bases and V by 1 base; bases with no gene match: 4. CDR1 is SSHAT, CDR2 FNYEAQ, per germline (reference sequence). The CDR3 extends over 17 amino acids. This CDR3 reads CASSLGTSGGGSETQYF. The CDR3 DNA is TGTGCCAGCAGCTTAGGGACTAGCGGGGGGGGATCAGAGACCCAGTACTTC.

This clone was seen once. The V and J genes are TRBV7-2 and TRBJ1-3, with D possibly matching TRBD1 (5 bases). This CDR3 comprises 15 residues. V gave up 5 bases and J gave up 0 bases, with 11 bases separating them. Germline lookup yields CDR1 SGHTA and CDR2 FQGNSA. The CDR3, as DNA: TGTGCCAGCAGCATTACAGGAGACTCTGGAAACACCATATATTTT. Translated: CASSITGDSGNTIYF. The variable domain in full, with the rest retrieved from reference TRBV7-2 and TRBJ1-3, is GAGVSQSPSNKVTEKGKDVELRCDPISGHTALYWYRQSLGQGLEFLIYFQGNSAPDKSGLPSDRFSAERTGGSVSTLTIQRTQQEDSAVYLCASSITGDSGNTIYFGEGSWLTVV.

The chain links TRBV19 to TRBJ1-2, with D unresolved. The V end lost 5 bases, the J end lost 4 bases, and 8 bases lay between the germline ends. There are 12 residues in the CDR3. Germline lookup yields CDR1 LNHDA and CDR2 SQIVND (reference sequence). CDR3 region: CASSSRRYGYTF. The CDR3 coding sequence is TGTGCCAGTAGTTCGCGTCGCTATGGCTACACCTTC.

This chain joins TRBV21-1 and TRBJ2-2; TRBD1 is the table's D call, not checked against the DNA. TRBV21-1 is flagged as a pseudogene. CDR3 length: 15 amino acids. The DNA of the CDR3 is TGTGCCAGCAGCTGCGACAGGGCATGGACCGGGGAGCTGTTTTTT. This translates into CASSCDRAWTGELFF.

The rearrangement joins TRBV5-6 to TRBJ1-5; 10 bases fit TRBD1. Germline V gives CDR1 SGHDT, CDR2 YYEEEE. The V and J ends lost 3 bases and 4 bases, in that order; junction bases with no gene match: 4. This CDR3 comprises 15 residues. For the CDR3, the DNA is TGTGCCAGCAGCTATCGGACAGGGGGGAATCAGCCCCAGCATTTT. This codes for CASSYRTGGNQPQHF.

The CDR3 sequence is CASGDRDIGYGYTF. The CDR3, as DNA: TGTGCCAGCGGGGACAGGGACATAGGCTATGGCTACACCTTC. V gene TRBV2 combines with J gene TRBJ1-2, with TRBD1 identical over 9 bases. The V segment lost 8 bases and the J segment 4 bases; nucleotides outside the gene matches: 8. Germline V gene lookup returns CDR1 SNHLY and CDR2 FYNNEI. CDR3 length: 14 residues.

The chain uses TRBV15 and TRBJ2-1; 10 bases line up with TRBD2. V trimming: 0 bases; J trimming: 4 bases; junction bases outside the gene matches: 3. Germline loops: CDR1 LNHNV, CDR2 YYDKDF (reference sequence). The CDR3 runs 16 residues. The CDR3 region is CATSRDPSGGYNEQFF. In nucleotides, the CDR3 is TGTGCCACCAGCAGAGATCCTAGCGGGGGATACAATGAGCAGTTCTTC.

The V and J genes are TRBV18 and TRBJ2-2; D might be TRBD2 (5 bases). V lost 3 bases to trimming and J lost 7 bases, with 6 bases between them. Germline values: CDR1 KGHSH, CDR2 LQKENI. CDR3 length: 12 amino acids. The CDR3 DNA follows: TGTGCCAGCTCACCCCGGGACGGGGAGCTGTTTTTT. This gives the protein CASSPRDGELFF.

The rearrangement joins TRBV13 to TRBJ2-3, with TRBD1 matching 8 bases. The CDR3 extends over 15 amino acids. V was pared by 5 bases and J by 4 bases, with 8 bases of the junction left unmatched. Per germline, CDR1 PRHDT and CDR2 FYEKMQ (reference sequence). The DNA of the CDR3 is TGTGCCAGCAGCCCAGGACAGGGATTTTCAGATACGCAGTATTTT. Protein sequence: CASSPGQGFSDTQYF.

This chain uses TRBV21-1 with TRBJ2-3; TRBD1 is the table's D call and was not checked against the DNA. TRBV21-1 corresponds to a pseudogene. The CDR3 extends over 14 amino acids. This chain's CDR3 is CASTDHRNPDTQYF. The CDR3 DNA follows: TGTGCCAGCACCGACCACAGGAACCCAGATACGCAGTATTTT.

In DNA form, the CDR3 reads TGTGCCAGCAGCTCCCCTTTAACAGGACCGGGTGGCTACACCTTC. Its translation: CASSSPLTGPGGYTF. The rearrangement joins TRBV5-4 to TRBJ1-2; D perhaps matches TRBD1 (5 bases). V was cut by 3 bases and J by 7 bases, with 19 bases left in between. The germline V gene has CDR1 SGHNT and CDR2 YYREEE (reference sequence). CDR3 length: 15 amino acids.

The chain recombines TRBV5-5 with TRBJ1-4; D not resolved. The V end lost 4 bases, the J end lost 7 bases, and 17 bases lay between the germline ends. CDR3 length: 15 amino acids. Germline V lookup: CDR1 SGHKS, CDR2 YYEKEE (reference sequence). Written as DNA, the CDR3 is TGTGCCAGCAGCCCCCCAGGTCGCGTTTCTGAAAAACTGTTTTTT. It yields the protein CASSPPGRVSEKLFF.